The 16 T cell receptor beta chains given below trace back to one sample, sequenced in a study of blood T cell repertoires in COVID-19. TCRdb's table, derived via immunoSEQ multiplex PCR, lists solely in-frame clones and lacks some. The sample gives about 250,000 clones, approximately 90% of which show up once; under 9.5% is in the top ten. The sequenced sample consisted of PBMCs or T cells enriched from blood (not recorded which). Receptor source: a man aged 40-50 years who had recovered from COVID-19.

This chain links TRBV2 with TRBJ2-2; 7 bases line up with TRBD1. CDR3 size: 15 residues. CDR1 and CDR2 from the germline V gene are SNHLY and FYNNEI. V trimming: 4 bases; J trimming: 2 bases; junction bases outside the gene matches: 4. CDR3 sequence: CASSGQGVNTGELFF. The CDR3, as DNA: TGTGCCAGCAGTGGTCAGGGGGTAAACACCGGGGAGCTGTTTTTT.

The chain joins TRBV24-1 to TRBJ2-3; D is perhaps TRBD1 (6 bases). The CDR3 sequence is 14 residues long. V was clipped by 3 bases and J by 3 bases, with 9 bases between them. Germline CDR1 reads KGHDR; CDR2 reads SFDVKD. In DNA, the CDR3 is TGTGCCACCAGTGATAACACAGGGACAGATACGCAGTATTTT. Protein: CATSDNTGTDTQYF.

The chain uses TRBV5-6 and TRBJ2-7; the match to TRBD1 covers 8 bases. The germline CDR1 and CDR2 sequences are SGHDT and YYEEEE. The CDR3 is 14 amino acids. The V gene end was trimmed by 0 bases and the J gene end by 5 bases; junction bases not matched to a gene: 4. This CDR3 reads CASSLGTGFDEQYF. The DNA for the CDR3 is TGTGCCAGCAGCTTGGGGACAGGGTTTGACGAGCAGTACTTC.

The chain combines TRBV24-1 with TRBJ1-5; D remains unclear. V was shortened by 4 bases and J by 0 bases, with 3 bases between the two germline ends. There are 13 residues in the CDR3. Germline CDR1 reads KGHDR; CDR2 reads SFDVKD. The CDR3 reads CATSDHSNQPQHF. CDR3 nucleotide sequence: TGTGCCACCAGTGACCATAGCAATCAGCCCCAGCATTTT.

The V gene is TRBV4-1, the J gene TRBJ2-1, with 7 positions matching TRBD2. The CDR3 sequence is 15 residues long. J lost 10 bases, V lost 0 bases, and 9 bases had no gene match. Per germline, CDR1 MGHRA and CDR2 YSYEKL. CDR3 nucleotides: TGCGCCAGCAGCCAAGATCGCGGGAGAAGGTGGGAGCAGTTCTTC. This sequence encodes CASSQDRGRRWEQFF.

This clone was counted a few times. The chain employs TRBV7-9 and TRBJ2-7, with TRBD1 matching 7 bases. The CDR3 covers 14 residues. The V and J ends lost 2 bases and 6 bases, in that order; junction bases with no gene match: 7. The germline V gene encodes CDR1 SEHNR and CDR2 FQNEAQ (reference sequence). DNA of the CDR3: TGTGCCAGCAGCTTACGAGACAGGGTGGTCGAGCAGTACTTC. This encodes CASSLRDRVVEQYF. Using reference TRBV7-9 and TRBJ2-7 for the parts outside the CDR3, the full variable domain is DTGVSQNPRHKITKRGQNVTFRCDPISEHNRLYWYRQTLGQGPEFLTYFQNEAQLEKSRLLSDRFSAERPKGSFSTLEIQRTEQGDSAMYLCASSLRDRVVEQYFGPGTRLTVT.

This rearrangement joins TRBV7-9 to TRBJ1-2; 7 nucleotides agree with TRBD1. J gave up 4 bases and V 5 bases, and 7 bases lay outside the gene matches. The CDR3 is 14 residues long. Germline CDR1 and CDR2: SEHNR and FQNEAQ (reference sequence). Written as DNA, the CDR3 is TGTGCCAGCAGCCTAGAACAGGGGTTCTATGGCTACACCTTC. Translating gives CASSLEQGFYGYTF. Full variable domain (rest looked up from reference TRBV7-9 and TRBJ1-2): DTGVSQNPRHKITKRGQNVTFRCDPISEHNRLYWYRQTLGQGPEFLTYFQNEAQLEKSRLLSDRFSAERPKGSFSTLEIQRTEQGDSAMYLCASSLEQGFYGYTFGSGTRLTVV.

The chain links TRBV11-2 to TRBJ2-3; D gene ambiguous. Trimming removed 2 bases at V and 8 bases at J, with 14 bases between. The CDR3 is made up of 14 amino acids. Germline V gives CDR1 SGHAT, CDR2 FQNNGV. DNA of the CDR3: TGTGCCAGCAGCTTACTCCTGGCTCCAGGTACGCAGTATTTT. It yields the protein CASSLLLAPGTQYF.

This clone was counted a single time. The gene calls are TRBV5-1 and TRBJ2-3, with D possibly matching TRBD2 (6 bases). This CDR3 is 15 amino acids long. Trimming cost V 3 bases and J 6 bases, with 17 bases left between them. Germline CDR1 and CDR2: SGHRS and YFSETQ. The CDR3 reads CASSSPGLAPDTQYF. Here the CDR3 DNA reads TGCGCCAGCAGCTCCCCGGGACTCGCCCCCGATACGCAGTATTTT.

This clone was detected only once. The chain has TRBV5-8 and TRBJ2-1, with TRBD1 matching 11 bases. Losses at the gene ends were 4 bases for V and 8 bases for J; bases not matched to a gene: 11. Germline V gives CDR1 SGHTS, CDR2 YDEGEE. The CDR3 spans 16 residues. The CDR3 sequence is CASSPTRTGGAHEQFF. The CDR3 bases are TGTGCCAGCAGCCCAACCCGGACAGGGGGCGCACATGAGCAGTTCTTC.

V and J are TRBV4-1 and TRBJ2-7, with 8 bases that match TRBD1. V was pared by 0 bases and J by 5 bases, with 9 bases of the junction left unmatched. CDR1 and CDR2 from the germline V gene are MGHRA and YSYEKL. The CDR3 has 16 residues. The CDR3 DNA reads TGCGCCAGCAGCCAAGATCAGAGGACAGGGTTGCACGAGCAGTACTTC. Translated, it gives CASSQDQRTGLHEQYF.

The chain employs TRBV18 and TRBJ1-1; D not certain. Looked up from germline, CDR1 is KGHSH and CDR2 is LQKENI. This CDR3 has 12 amino acids. V lost 3 bases and J lost 2, with 4 bases in between. The CDR3 region has the DNA TGTGCCAGCTCACCGAGAAACACTGAAGCTTTCTTT. Its protein product is CASSPRNTEAFF.

The chain employs TRBV25-1 and TRBJ1-2; tentatively, D is TRBD1 (6 bases). This CDR3 has 13 residues. In germline, CDR1 is MGHDK, CDR2 SYGVNS. V shed 0 bases and J shed 7 bases, with 9 bases lying between them. The CDR3 DNA reads TGTGCCAGCAGTGAATACAGGGGTAGTGGCTACACCTTC. Translated, it gives CASSEYRGSGYTF.

The gene calls are TRBV27 and TRBJ1-2; 7 positions agree with TRBD1. The CDR3 spans 15 residues. V lost 4 bases and J lost 2; bases outside the gene matches: 7. The germline V gene encodes CDR1 MNHEY and CDR2 SMNVEV (reference sequence). CDR3 bases: TGTGCCAGCAGTTCATACAGGGGTTTGAACTATGGCTACACCTTC. Encoded protein: CASSSYRGLNYGYTF.

With respect to this clone: This same CDR3 is encoded by further DNA sequences in the sample. The chain has TRBV7-2 and TRBJ1-4; D remains unclear. The CDR3 length is 14 residues. Deletions cut 3 bases from V and 4 bases from J, with 9 bases between. Looked up from germline, CDR1 is SGHTA and CDR2 is FQGNSA. CDR3 region: CASSLEQNNEKLFF. CDR3 bases: TGTGCCAGCAGCTTGGAACAGAATAATGAAAAACTGTTTTTT.

V is TRBV7-2 and J is TRBJ2-3, with 10 nucleotides matching TRBD2. Germline assignment: CDR1 SGHTA and CDR2 FQGNSA. Trimming cost V 5 bases and J 4 bases; bases outside gene matches: 6. This CDR3 spans 15 amino acids. The CDR3, as DNA: TGTGCCAGCAGCAACGGACTAGCGGAGCCAGATACGCAGTATTTT. This gives the protein CASSNGLAEPDTQYF.